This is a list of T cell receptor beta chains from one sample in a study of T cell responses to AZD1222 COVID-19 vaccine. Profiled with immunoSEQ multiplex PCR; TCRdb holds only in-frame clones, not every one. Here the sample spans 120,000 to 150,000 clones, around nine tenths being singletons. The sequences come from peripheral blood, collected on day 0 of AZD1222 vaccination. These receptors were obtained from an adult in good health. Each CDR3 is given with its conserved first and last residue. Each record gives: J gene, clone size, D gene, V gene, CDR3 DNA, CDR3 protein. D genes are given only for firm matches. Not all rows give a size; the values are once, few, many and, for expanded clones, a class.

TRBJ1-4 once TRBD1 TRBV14 TGTGCCAGCAGCTCCCGGACAGGGGGAGCAACTAATGAAAAACTGTTTTTT CASSSRTGGATNEKLFF
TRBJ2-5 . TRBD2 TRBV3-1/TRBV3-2 TGTGCCAGCAGCCCAGGTCGGGTGACTAGCGGGAGTGAGACCCAGTACTTC CASSPGRVTSGSETQYF
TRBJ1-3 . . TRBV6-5 TGTGCCAGCAGTTACTCGGCCGGGAGCTCTGGAAACACCATATATTTT CASSYSAGSSGNTIYF
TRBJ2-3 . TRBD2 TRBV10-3 TGTGCCATCAGTGAGTATCAACTAGCGGGAGACACAGATACGCAGTATTTT CAISEYQLAGDTDTQYF
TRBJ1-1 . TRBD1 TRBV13 TGTGCCAGCAGCGCACCTCTCCGGGACAGGGACGAAGCTTTCTTT CASSAPLRDRDEAFF
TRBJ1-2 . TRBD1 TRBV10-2 TGCGCCAGCAGTGACCTTGACAGGGGAGATTTGGCTGGCTACACCTTC CASSDLDRGDLAGYTF
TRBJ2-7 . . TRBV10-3 TGTGCCATCAGTGGTGGCAAGCCCAACGAGCAGTACTTC CAISGGKPNEQYF
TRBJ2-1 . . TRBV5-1 TGCGCCAGCAGCTTGGAAGGGGGTCCCTCCTACAATGAGCAGTTCTTC CASSLEGGPSYNEQFF
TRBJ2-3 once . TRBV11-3 TGTGCCAGCAGCTTAGAAGACCGAGCAGATACGCAGTATTTT CASSLEDRADTQYF
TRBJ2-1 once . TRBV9 TGTGCCAGCAGCGCCAATCTTAATGAGCAGTTCTTC CASSANLNEQFF